The sequence of this TCR beta chain was determined in a study of cytomegalovirus exposure and HLA in healthy donors. This clone was counted between two and nine times. This table comes from immunoSEQ multiplex PCR, and its TCRdb copy is limited to in-frame clones, with some not included. The profile shows 150,000 to 200,000 clones, around 88% of them singletons. Trimming stripped 3 bases from V and 2 bases from J, with 15 bases between. This CDR3 region has 16 residues. Germline V gives CDR1 SGHTA, CDR2 FQGNSA. Sequencing used PBMCs. The clonotype was recovered from a woman between 18 and 29 years old in good health and CMV-seronegative. The V call is TRBV7-2, the J call TRBJ2-3; perhaps TRBD2 as D (5 bases). The CDR3, as DNA: TGTGCCAGCAGCTTTCCGTTAGAGGAGGCCACAGATACGCAGTATTTT. It translates to CASSFPLEEATDTQYF.